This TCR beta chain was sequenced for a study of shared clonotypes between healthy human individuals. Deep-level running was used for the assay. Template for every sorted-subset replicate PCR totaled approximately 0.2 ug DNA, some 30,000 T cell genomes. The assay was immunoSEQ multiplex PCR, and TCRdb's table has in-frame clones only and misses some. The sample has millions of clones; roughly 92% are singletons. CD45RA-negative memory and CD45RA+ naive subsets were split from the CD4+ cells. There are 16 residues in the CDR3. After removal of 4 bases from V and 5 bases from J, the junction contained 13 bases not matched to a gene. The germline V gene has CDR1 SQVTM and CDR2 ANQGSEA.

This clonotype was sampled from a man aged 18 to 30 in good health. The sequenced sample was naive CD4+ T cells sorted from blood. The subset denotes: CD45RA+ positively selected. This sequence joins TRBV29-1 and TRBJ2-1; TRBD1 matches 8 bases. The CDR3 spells CSVGRRAGGPNNEQFF. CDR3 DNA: TGCAGCGTTGGAAGGAGGGCAGGGGGCCCCAACAATGAGCAGTTCTTC.